This TCR beta chain appears in the sequencing data of a study of control samples from healthy donors and cancer patients. Clones were sequenced by immunoSEQ multiplex PCR, and TCRdb holds only the in-frame ones, with some missing. The sample yields approximately 74,000 clones, 85% to 95% seen once. Germline CDR1 and CDR2: LGHDT and YNNKEL (reference sequence). The germline V and J ends were trimmed by 4 bases and 1 base, with 25 bases remaining between them. The CDR3 contains 19 residues. The chain combines TRBV3-1 (or the pseudogene TRBV3-2) with TRBJ1-1, with D possibly TRBD1 on 6 matching bases. Sequenced input: blood. The origin of this receptor is a woman aged 30 to 39 in good health. The DNA for the CDR3 is TGTGCCAGCAGCCCCGCCCACGGACAGAAACACCGTCGGAACACTGAAGCTTTCTTT. Its protein product is CASSPAHGQKHRRNTEAFF.